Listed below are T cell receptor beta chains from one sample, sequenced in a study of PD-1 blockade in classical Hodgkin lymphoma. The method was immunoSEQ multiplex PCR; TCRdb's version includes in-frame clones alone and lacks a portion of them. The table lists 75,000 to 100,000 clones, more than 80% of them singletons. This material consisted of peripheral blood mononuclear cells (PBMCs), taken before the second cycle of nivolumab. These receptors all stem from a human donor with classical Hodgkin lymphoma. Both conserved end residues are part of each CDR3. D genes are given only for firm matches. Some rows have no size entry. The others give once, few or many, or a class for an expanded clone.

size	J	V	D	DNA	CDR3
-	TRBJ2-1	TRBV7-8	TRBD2	TGTGCCAGCAAGTATGTCGGGAGGGCCTTCTACAATGAGCAGTTCTTC	CASKYVGRAFYNEQFF
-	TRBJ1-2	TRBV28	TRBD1	TGTGCCAGCAGCCCGAGTATGGGACAGGAGAACTATGGCTACACCTTC	CASSPSMGQENYGYTF
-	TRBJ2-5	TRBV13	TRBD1	TGTGCCAGCAGCTCCCAGGGGGCAGGGGAGACCCAGTACTTC	CASSSQGAGETQYF
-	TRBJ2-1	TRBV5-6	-	TGTGCCAGCAGCCTGATGGGACTGTACAATGAGCAGTTCTTC	CASSLMGLYNEQFF
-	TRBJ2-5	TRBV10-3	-	TGTGCCACCAGACTCCTCCCCCAAGAGACCCAGTACTTC	CATRLLPQETQYF
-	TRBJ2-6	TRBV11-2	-	TGTGCCAGCAGCCCGCTACGGGCAGGGACCCCTGGGGCCAACGTCCTGACTTTC	CASSPLRAGTPGANVLTF
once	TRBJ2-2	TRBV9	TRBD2	TGTGCCAGCAGACGGACTAGCGGGAGAAACACCGGGGAGCTGTTTTTT	CASRRTSGRNTGELFF
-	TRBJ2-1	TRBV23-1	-	TGCGCCAGCAGTCATCCCGATAGAACATATGAGCAGTTCTTC	CASSHPDRTYEQFF
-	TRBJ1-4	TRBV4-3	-	TGCGCCAGCAGCCAAGATCTGGGGACTGCCGACGCGACTAATGAAAAACTGTTTTTT	CASSQDLGTADATNEKLFF
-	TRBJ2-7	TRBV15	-	TGTGCCACCAAACCGGACGACTGGGACGAGCAGTACTTC	CATKPDDWDEQYF
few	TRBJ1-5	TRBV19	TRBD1	TGTGCCAGCAGGGGCCAGACCCCAGGGGGAGGGGGGAGCCAGCATTTT	CASRGQTPGGGGSQHF
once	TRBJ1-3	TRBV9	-	TGTGCCAGCAGCGTAGGGTCAGCTAACTCTGGAAACACCATATATTTT	CASSVGSANSGNTIYF
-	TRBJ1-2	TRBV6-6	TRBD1	TGTGCCAGCAGTCTCGGACAGGGCAACGCTGGCTACACCTTC	CASSLGQGNAGYTF
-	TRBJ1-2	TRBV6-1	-	TGTGCCAGCAGTGAAATGGTCCAAGGGATAGGTGGCTACACCTTC	CASSEMVQGIGGYTF
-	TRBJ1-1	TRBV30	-	TGTGCCTGGAGTGTAATTTGGGGCACTGAAGCTTTCTTT	CAWSVIWGTEAFF
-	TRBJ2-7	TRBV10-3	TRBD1	TGTGCCACCAGGGGGCCGTCCTCCTACGAGCAGTACTTC	CATRGPSSYEQYF
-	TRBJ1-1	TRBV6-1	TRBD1	TGTGCCAGCAGTAGACAGGGTAACACTGAAGCTTTCTTT	CASSRQGNTEAFF
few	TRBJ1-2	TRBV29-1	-	TGCAGCCTCCGAGGGAGCTTGGGGGGCTACACCTTC	CSLRGSLGGYTF
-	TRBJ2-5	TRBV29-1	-	TGCAGCGTTGGCCGCCGAGAGACCCAGTACTTC	CSVGRRETQYF
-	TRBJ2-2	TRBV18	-	TGTGCCAGCTCACCACCGTCGGGTCCTAACACCGGGGAGCTGTTTTTT	CASSPPSGPNTGELFF
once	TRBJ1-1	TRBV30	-	TGTGCCTGTACCCGGACAGAAGCTTTCTTT	CACTRTEAFF
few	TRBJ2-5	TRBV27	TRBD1	TGTGCCAGCAGCTACGGACAGGGGAGCGGGACCCAGTACTTC	CASSYGQGSGTQYF
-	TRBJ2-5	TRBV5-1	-	TGCGCCAGCAGCTTAGTCGGGAAGTACCAAGAGACCCAGTACTTC	CASSLVGKYQETQYF
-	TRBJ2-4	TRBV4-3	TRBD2	TGCGCCAGCAGCCAAGTTGAAACTAGCGGGTGGGGGGTAGCCAAAAACATTCAGTACTTC	CASSQVETSGWGVAKNIQYF
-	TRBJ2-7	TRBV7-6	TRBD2	TGTGCCAGCAGCTTAGCAGCGGGCGGGGGATCCGAGCAGTACTTC	CASSLAAGGGSEQYF
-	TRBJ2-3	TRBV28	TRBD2	TGTGCCAGCAGTAGCGGGGGAATCACAGATACGCAGTATTTT	CASSSGGITDTQYF
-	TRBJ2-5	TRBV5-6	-	TGTGCCAGCAGCTGGGGCTGGCCTCAAGGGGAGACCCAGTACTTC	CASSWGWPQGETQYF
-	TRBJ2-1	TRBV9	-	TGTGCCAGCAGCGTAGGGTGGAGCTCCTACAATGAGCAGTTCTTC	CASSVGWSSYNEQFF
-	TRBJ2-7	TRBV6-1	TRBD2	TGTGCCAGCACTGGCGCTAGCGGGGTTGTAGGGCAGTACTTC	CASTGASGVVGQYF
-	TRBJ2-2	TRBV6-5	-	TGTGCCAGCAGTTACCAGGGGTCCACCGGGGAGCTGTTTTTT	CASSYQGSTGELFF
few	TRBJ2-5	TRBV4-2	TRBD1	TGTGCCAGCAGCCATGTCCCCGACAGGGGACGGGAGACCCAGTACTTC	CASSHVPDRGRETQYF
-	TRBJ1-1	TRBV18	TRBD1	TGTGCCAGCTCACCGGGACAGACCACTGAAGCTTTCTTT	CASSPGQTTEAFF
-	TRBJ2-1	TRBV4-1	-	TGCGCCAGCAGCCAAGATAGTTGGGCGGGACCACTCTACAATGAGCAGTTCTTC	CASSQDSWAGPLYNEQFF
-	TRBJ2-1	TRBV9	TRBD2	TGTGCCAGCAGCGTAGGAAGCGGGAGAAGCAATGAGCAGTTCTTC	CASSVGSGRSNEQFF
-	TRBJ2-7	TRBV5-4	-	TGTGCCAGCAGCCCCTCTAGAGGCCTCTACGAGCAGTACTTC	CASSPSRGLYEQYF
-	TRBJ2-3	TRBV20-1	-	TGCAGCGGCAGTGTGGGTGATACGCAGTATTTT	CSGSVGDTQYF
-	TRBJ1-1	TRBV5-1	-	TGCGCCAGCAGCGGCGGGGCAGGGAACACTGAAGCTTTCTTT	CASSGGAGNTEAFF
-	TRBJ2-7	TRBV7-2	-	TGTGCCAGCAGCTTAGTAACCCTACCCCTCTCCTACGAGCAGTACTTC	CASSLVTLPLSYEQYF
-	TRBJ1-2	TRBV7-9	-	TGTGCCAGCAGCCGCTCGGGGCGGCTCTATGGCTACACCTTC	CASSRSGRLYGYTF